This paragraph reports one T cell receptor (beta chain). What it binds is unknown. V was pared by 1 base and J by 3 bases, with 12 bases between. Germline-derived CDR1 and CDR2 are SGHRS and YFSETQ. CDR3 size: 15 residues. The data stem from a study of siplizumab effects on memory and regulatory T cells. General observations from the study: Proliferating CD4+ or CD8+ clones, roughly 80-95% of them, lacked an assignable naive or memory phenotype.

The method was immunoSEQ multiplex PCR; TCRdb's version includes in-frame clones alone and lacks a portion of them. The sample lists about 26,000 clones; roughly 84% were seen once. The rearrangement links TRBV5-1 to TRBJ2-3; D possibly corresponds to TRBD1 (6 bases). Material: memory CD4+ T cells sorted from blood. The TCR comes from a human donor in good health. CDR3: CASSLIGRGTDTQYF. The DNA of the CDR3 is TGCGCCAGCAGCTTGATCGGCAGGGGAACAGATACGCAGTATTTT.